This TCR beta chain was found in a study of blood T cells in healthy people across ages. The study, taken as a whole, reports: Percentage of naive T cells showed a strong correlation with TCR beta diversity.

Combining a sample-barcoded 5' primer with a J-beta primer mix, a second PCR ran for about 7 to 12 cycles. Sequencing yielded, for each sample, at least 3 million paired-end reads carrying CDR3. Via MiXCR, TCRdb re-called the 5' RACE reads, giving one row per CDR3 protein. The table shows over 1,500,000 distinct CDR3 sequences, with 49% occurring only once. A few counts support this clonotype. Its target is not known. The CDR3 covers 15 residues. Germline V gene data show CDR1 as SGHTA and CDR2 as FQGNSA. Trimming took off 3 bases at V and 1 base at J, with 11 bases between the two ends. This receptor was identified in a woman between 40 and 50 years old in good health. The V gene is TRBV7-2, the J gene TRBJ2-3; D is unresolved. Sequenced: blood. DNA for the CDR3: TGTGCCAGCAGCTTCCCTCCCCAGGGCACAGATACGCAGTATTTT. Amino acids: CASSFPPQGTDTQYF. The full variable domain, completed using reference TRBV7-2 and TRBJ2-3, is GAGVSQSPSNKVTEKGKDVELRCDPISGHTALYWYRQSLGQGLEFLIYFQGNSAPDKSGLPSDRFSAERTGGSVSTLTIQRTQQEDSAVYLCASSFPPQGTDTQYFGPGTRLTVL.